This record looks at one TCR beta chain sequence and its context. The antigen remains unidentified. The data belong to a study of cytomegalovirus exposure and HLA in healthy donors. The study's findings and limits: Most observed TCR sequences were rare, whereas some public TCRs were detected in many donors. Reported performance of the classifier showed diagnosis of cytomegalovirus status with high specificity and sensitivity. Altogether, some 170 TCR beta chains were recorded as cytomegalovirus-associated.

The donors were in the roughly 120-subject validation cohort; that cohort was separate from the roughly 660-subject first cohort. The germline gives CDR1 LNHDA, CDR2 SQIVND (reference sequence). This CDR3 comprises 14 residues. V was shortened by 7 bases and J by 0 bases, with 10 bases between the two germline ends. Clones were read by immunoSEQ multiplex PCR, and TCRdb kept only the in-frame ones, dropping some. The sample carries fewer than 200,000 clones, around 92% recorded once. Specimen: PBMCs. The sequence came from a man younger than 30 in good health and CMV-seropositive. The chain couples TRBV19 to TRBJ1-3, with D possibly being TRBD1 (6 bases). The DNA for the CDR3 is TGTGCCAGTATGACAGGTCGCTCTGGAAACACCATATATTTT. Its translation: CASMTGRSGNTIYF. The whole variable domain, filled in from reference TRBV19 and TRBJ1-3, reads DGGITQSPKYLFRKEGQNVTLSCEQNLNHDAMYWYRQDPGQGLRLIYYSQIVNDFQKGDIAEGYSVSREKKESFPLTVTSAQKNPTAFYLCASMTGRSGNTIYFGEGSWLTVV.